These 15 T cell receptor beta chains were all obtained from the same sample, sequenced in a study of blood T cell repertoires in COVID-19. Clones were read by immunoSEQ multiplex PCR, and TCRdb kept only the in-frame ones, dropping some. The sample gives tens of thousands of clones, 65% to 85% of which show up once; 15% to 20% is in the top ten. Material: peripheral blood. Every receptor here comes from a man between 40 and 49 years old with acute or convalescent COVID-19.

CDR3 nucleotide sequence: TGTGCCAGCAGCCCAACAGGGGGGAGTAATGAAAAACTGTTTTTT. Protein: CASSPTGGSNEKLFF. This chain connects TRBV7-2 to TRBJ1-4; TRBD1 matches 8 bases. This CDR3 is 15 amino acids long. Germline values: CDR1 SGHTA, CDR2 FQGNSA. V was clipped by 5 bases and J by 4 bases; unmatched bases: 6.

The chain joins TRBV20-1 to TRBJ2-5, with D maybe TRBD1 (5 bases). V was pared by 3 bases and J by 4 bases, with 9 bases between. The CDR3 consists of 12 residues. CDR1 is DFQATT and CDR2 is SNEGSKA in the germline V gene (reference sequence). The CDR3 bases are TGCAGTGCTAGTAACAGGCCAGAGACCCAGTACTTC. Its translation: CSASNRPETQYF.

The V call is TRBV18, the J call TRBJ1-6, with TRBD1 matching over 7 bases. V dropped 3 bases and J dropped 0; count of bases not matched to a gene: 8. Germline lookup yields CDR1 KGHSH and CDR2 LQKENI. CDR3 size: 18 residues. The CDR3 DNA follows: TGTGCCAGCTCACCTGATAAGGACAGGAGCTCCTATAATTCACCCCTCCACTTT. Its protein is CASSPDKDRSSYNSPLHF.

In this sample, this clone turned up a few times. This rearrangement joins TRBV14 to TRBJ2-7; 7 bases line up with TRBD2. The V gene's germline CDR1 is SGHDN and CDR2 FVKESK. The CDR3 spans 14 residues. V was clipped by 4 bases and J by 4 bases; unmatched bases: 7. CDR3: CASSPLRREYEQYF. The CDR3 DNA reads TGTGCCAGCAGCCCCCTGAGGCGGGAGTACGAGCAGTACTTC.

The chain couples TRBV7-2 to TRBJ2-1; TRBD1 aligns across 7 bases. The germline gives CDR1 SGHTA, CDR2 FQGNSA. This CDR3 region has 13 residues. V lost 1 base to trimming and J lost 6 bases; unmatched junction nucleotides: 0. The CDR3 DNA is TGTGCCAGCAGCTTAGGGACAGGCAATGAGCAGTTCTTC. Translated: CASSLGTGNEQFF.

V and J are TRBV6-5 and TRBJ1-2; 8 bases line up with TRBD1. After removal of 7 bases from V and 6 bases from J, the junction contained 13 bases not matched to a gene. This CDR3 region has 15 residues. Germline V lookup: CDR1 MNHEY, CDR2 SVGAGI. The DNA of the CDR3 is TGTGCCAGCACCCCAACCGGGACAGGAGGTAATGGCTACACCTTC. Translating gives CASTPTGTGGNGYTF.

The chain recombines TRBV27 with TRBJ2-1; 9 bases line up with TRBD2. This CDR3 is built from 14 residues. Germline assignment: CDR1 MNHEY and CDR2 SMNVEV (reference sequence). J was trimmed by 10 bases and V by 6 bases; bases with no gene match: 10. In nucleotides, the CDR3 is TGTGCCAGCAGCAGACTAGCGGAGAGGCGGGAGCAGTTCTTC. Translating gives CASSRLAERREQFF.

V usage is TRBV19 and J usage is TRBJ1-2; TRBD1 matches at 9 bases. The CDR3 contains 15 residues. Trimming removed 2 bases from V and 4 bases from J; junction bases left unmatched: 5. Germline V gives CDR1 LNHDA, CDR2 SQIVND (reference sequence). The CDR3: CASSIPGQGFYGYTF. The CDR3 DNA reads TGTGCCAGTAGTATACCGGGACAGGGATTCTATGGCTACACCTTC.

V gene TRBV23-1 combines with J gene TRBJ2-7; D is undetermined. TRBV23-1 is given ORF status, its function remaining uncertain. CDR3 length: 12 residues. V lost 7 bases and J lost 6, with 13 bases in between. CDR3 sequence: CASKRGDGEQYV. The DNA of the CDR3 is TGCGCCAGCAAGCGAGGCGACGGCGAGCAGTACGTC.

The V and J genes are TRBV19 and TRBJ2-1; TRBD2 agrees at 8 bases. Germline trimming cut 4 bases from V and 2 bases from J; bases unmatched to any gene: 7. Looked up from germline, CDR1 is LNHDA and CDR2 is SQIVND (reference sequence). This CDR3 spans 16 amino acids. The CDR3 spells CASSRTSGPPYNEQFF. CDR3 in DNA: TGTGCCAGTAGTAGAACTAGCGGACCCCCCTACAATGAGCAGTTCTTC.

The chain recombines TRBV30 with TRBJ1-4; possibly TRBD1 for D (5 bases). Germline V gene sequence: CDR1 GTSNPN, CDR2 SVGIG (reference sequence). CDR3 length: 15 amino acids. The V end lost 5 bases, the J end lost 4 bases, and 17 bases lay between the germline ends. This CDR3 reads CAWSPGRGYNEKLFF. CDR3 DNA: TGTGCCTGGTCACCAGGGAGGGGATATAATGAAAAACTGTTTTTT.

The chain has TRBV25-1 and TRBJ1-3; D call uncertain. Germline loops: CDR1 MGHDK, CDR2 SYGVNS. Between the trimmed V and J ends, which lost 6 bases and 4 bases, there was a span of 7 bases. The CDR3 has 12 amino acids. The CDR3 sequence is CASRSGGNTIYF. In nucleotides, the CDR3 is TGTGCCAGCAGGTCCGGGGGAAACACCATATATTTT.

The rearrangement links TRBV30 to TRBJ1-1; D is uncertain. Trimming took off 1 base at V and 5 bases at J, with 14 bases between the two ends. This CDR3 is built from 14 residues. CDR1 and CDR2 from the germline V gene are GTSNPN and SVGIG (reference sequence). The CDR3 nucleotides read TGTGCCTGGAGTGGTACTGGGAGGGAGACTGAAGCTTTCTTT. Translating it yields CAWSGTGRETEAFF.

This clone was recorded only once. The rearrangement joins TRBV2 to TRBJ1-4, with 8 bases that match TRBD1. V dropped 5 bases and J dropped 4; count of bases not matched to a gene: 6. CDR3 length: 15 residues. The germline gives CDR1 SNHLY, CDR2 FYNNEI. The CDR3 loop reads CASSFQGAVNEKLFF. CDR3 DNA sequence: TGTGCCAGCAGTTTTCAGGGGGCCGTTAATGAAAAACTGTTTTTT.

This clone was detected a few times. The CDR3 is CASRPGTGTYGELFF. CDR3 DNA sequence: TGTGCCAGTAGGCCCGGGACAGGGACCTACGGGGAGCTGTTTTTT. This rearrangement joins TRBV19 to TRBJ2-2; 9 positions agree with TRBD1. The CDR3 consists of 15 residues. J lost 7 bases, V lost 6 bases, and 9 bases had no gene match. Germline lookup yields CDR1 LNHDA and CDR2 SQIVND (reference sequence).